This TCR beta chain was identified during a study of blood T cells in healthy people across ages. The CDR3 consists of 15 residues. Germline V gene sequence: CDR1 SGHRS, CDR2 YFSETQ. V was shortened by 2 bases and J by 1 base, with 12 bases between the two germline ends. General study points: There were more naive CD4+ cells and higher diversity in long-lived donors than in aged donors. Researchers report that TCR beta diversity correlated strongly with naive T cell percentage.

Healthy Caucasian individuals from Russia aged about 6 to 100 served as donors. Researchers isolated at least 7 million PBMCs per sample. Sample-barcoded 5' priming and a J-beta primer mix drove a second PCR of roughly 6 to 12 cycles. TCRdb redid the calling of the 5' RACE reads with MiXCR, one entry per CDR3 protein. The sample carries hundreds of thousands of distinct CDR3 sequences, under 30% recorded once. Ten or more counts support this clonotype. Its target is unknown. Sequences were obtained from blood. The sequence was collected from a woman older than 75 in good health. The chain combines TRBV5-1 with TRBJ2-5, with D tentatively TRBD1 (5 bases). Here the CDR3 reads CASSFSGNRQETQYF. The CDR3 DNA sequence: TGCGCCAGCAGCTTCTCAGGGAACCGCCAAGAGACCCAGTACTTC.